This is a list of T cell receptor beta chains from one sample in a study of PD-1 blockade in classical Hodgkin lymphoma. Repertoires were generated with immunoSEQ multiplex PCR, while TCRdb's copy carries only in-frame clones and drops some. The sample records 40,000 to 50,000 clones, approximately 71% being singletons. Specimen: peripheral blood mononuclear cells (PBMCs), collected before the fourth cycle of nivolumab. The receptors stem from a human donor with classical Hodgkin lymphoma. Each CDR3 is given with its conserved first and last residue. A D gene is named only where the DNA matches it firmly. Some rows have no size entry. The others give once, few or many, or a class for an expanded clone.

>TRBV21-1|few|TRBJ2-3|-
TGTGCCAGCAGTCCGGCGTCCCGATACACAGATACGCAGTATTTT
CASSPASRYTDTQYF
>TRBV6-5|-|TRBJ2-1|-
TGTGCCAGCAGTTACTCAGGGGATGAGCAGTTCTTC
CASSYSGDEQFF
>TRBV5-1|-|TRBJ1-4|-
TGCGCCAGCAGCTCTGGGGTGGCCAGTAGGCGCGAAAAACTGTTTTTT
CASSSGVASRREKLFF
>TRBV29-1|-|TRBJ1-2|-
TGCAGCGTTGTAGGGACTTCTGGCTACACCTTC
CSVVGTSGYTF
>TRBV2|-|TRBJ1-4|TRBD1
TGTGCCAGCAGTGAAGAGGGACAGATAGCAACTAATGAAAAACTGTTTTTT
CASSEEGQIATNEKLFF
>TRBV25-1|-|TRBJ2-5|-
TGTGCCAGCAGTGAATCAGGGCACTTC
CASSESGHF
>TRBV19|-|TRBJ1-1|-
TGTGCCAGTAGTATCATGCCCCCAGGGAACACTGAAGCTTTCTTT
CASSIMPPGNTEAFF
>TRBV2|once|TRBJ2-5|-
TGTGCCAGCAGCCTCGACAGCCAAGAGACCCAGTACTTC
CASSLDSQETQYF
>TRBV5-1|-|TRBJ1-6|-
TGCGCCAGCAGCTTGGAAAGTCCAGGGGAATCACCCCTCCACTTT
CASSLESPGESPLHF
>TRBV28|-|TRBJ2-1|-
TGTGCCAGCAGTCGTCCAGAGGGGCCCCGTGAGCAGTTCTTC
CASSRPEGPREQFF
>TRBV9|few|TRBJ2-7|-
TGTGCCAGCAGCGTAGGGGACGAGCAGTACTTC
CASSVGDEQYF
>TRBV5-5|-|TRBJ1-6|-
TGTGCCAGCAGCCCAGGGAACGATAATTCACCCCTCCACTTT
CASSPGNDNSPLHF
>TRBV4-1|-|TRBJ2-5|TRBD2
TGCGCCAGCAGCCAAGATCCGGGAGGGAGTGAGACCCAGTACTTC
CASSQDPGGSETQYF
>TRBV10-3|few|TRBJ2-2|TRBD1
TGTGCCATCAGGGACAGGGACACCGGGGAGCTGTTTTTT
CAIRDRDTGELFF
>TRBV27|-|TRBJ2-1|TRBD2
TGTGCCAGCAGTTTGTGGGGGGGTGAGCAGTTCTTC
CASSLWGGEQFF
>TRBV11-2|-|TRBJ2-7|-
TGTGCCAGCAGCTTCGGAGCGTCTGGGTACGAGCAGTACTTC
CASSFGASGYEQYF
>TRBV6-1|-|TRBJ1-1|-
TGTGCCAGCAGTGAAGCGATAGCTTTCTTT
CASSEAIAFF